This is a list of T cell receptor beta chains from one sample in a study of blood T cell repertoires in COVID-19. Here immunoSEQ multiplex PCR was the method, and the copy in TCRdb shows in-frame clones only, minus some. The table has roughly 190,000 clones, 75% to 90% seen once. Sequences were obtained from peripheral blood. These TCRs come from a man between 60 and 75 years old with acute or convalescent COVID-19. CDR3s include the opening cysteine and the closing phenylalanine or tryptophan. D genes are given only for firm matches. Expanded clones get a size class; other rows say once, few or many, or leave the size out.

D,size,J,V,DNA,CDR3
TRBD1,-,TRBJ1-2,TRBV9,TGTGCCAGCAGCACCCGGACAGGGGGTAACTATGGCTACACCTTC,CASSTRTGGNYGYTF
TRBD1,once,TRBJ1-1,TRBV28,TGTGCCAGCACAGGGGGCGCGGGGAGCACTGAAGCTTTCTTT,CASTGGAGSTEAFF
TRBD2,-,TRBJ2-1,TRBV4-1,TGCGCCAGCAGCCAAGCTAGCGGGGGTACCTACAATGAGCAGTTCTTC,CASSQASGGTYNEQFF
-,few,TRBJ1-3,TRBV19,TGTGCCAGTAGACAAACAGGCTCTGGAAACACCATATATTTT,CASRQTGSGNTIYF
TRBD1,-,TRBJ2-1,TRBV11-2,TGTGCCAGCAGCTTAGTTCTAGGGGGCCGATACAATGAGCAGTTCTTC,CASSLVLGGRYNEQFF
TRBD1,-,TRBJ1-2,TRBV10-3,TGTGCCATAGGGACAGGGATTGTTTCTAACTATGGCTACACCTTC,CAIGTGIVSNYGYTF
TRBD1,-,TRBJ2-1,TRBV24-1,TGTGCCACCAGTGATTTCACAGGGGGCCGCAATGAGCAGTTCTTC,CATSDFTGGRNEQFF
-,-,TRBJ2-2,TRBV7-9,TGTGCCAGCAGCTTAGGTGGGGCAAACACCGGGGAGCTGTTTTTT,CASSLGGANTGELFF
TRBD2,-,TRBJ2-1,TRBV11-2,TGTGCCAGCAGCGTACCGGGGGGGGACAATGAGCAGTTCTTC,CASSVPGGDNEQFF
TRBD2,-,TRBJ2-5,TRBV4-2,TGTGCCAGCAGCCAAGAAGGGACAGCGGGGGGGCGAGAGACCCAGTACTTC,CASSQEGTAGGRETQYF
-,-,TRBJ1-1,TRBV4-1,TGCGCCAGCAGCCACGGGTCGAACACTGAAGCTTTCTTT,CASSHGSNTEAFF
-,once,TRBJ2-1,TRBV7-9,TGTGCCAGCAGCCCCGGGGGTTACTACAATGAGCAGTTCTTC,CASSPGGYYNEQFF
-,-,TRBJ1-3,TRBV2,TGTGCCAGCAGTGACGGTTTCTCTGGAAACACCATATATTTT,CASSDGFSGNTIYF
-,-,TRBJ1-5,TRBV7-9,TGTGCCAGCAGTTACGTCGGAGATCAGCCCCAGCATTTT,CASSYVGDQPQHF
TRBD2,-,TRBJ2-1,TRBV10-3,TGTGCCATCAGCCCCGGGACTACAGATTACAATGAGCAGTTCTTC,CAISPGTTDYNEQFF
TRBD1,-,TRBJ2-5,TRBV5-1,TGCGCCAGCAGCATCGCCGGGACAGCGCAAGAGACCCAGTACTTC,CASSIAGTAQETQYF
TRBD1,-,TRBJ1-2,TRBV25-1,TGTGCCAGCAGTGGGACCGGGACAGGGTTTGGCTACACCTTC,CASSGTGTGFGYTF
-,-,TRBJ1-2,TRBV19,TGTGCCAGTAGTAAGGCAGGCTATGGCTACACCTTC,CASSKAGYGYTF
-,-,TRBJ1-2,TRBV5-4,TGTGCCAGCAATTTGGGGGGGGACTATGGCTACACCTTC,CASNLGGDYGYTF
TRBD2,-,TRBJ2-5,TRBV28,TGTGCCAGCAGTTTGGATGAGCGGGAGAGACCCTATCCGCAAGAGACCCAGTACTTC,CASSLDERERPYPQETQYF
-,few,TRBJ2-2,TRBV5-6,TGTGCCAGCACCGGACTCGGGGAGCTGTTTTTT,CASTGLGELFF
-,-,TRBJ1-5,TRBV4-1,TGCGCCAGCAGCCAAGACAGGGTGAGAGGTCAGCCCCAGCATTTT,CASSQDRVRGQPQHF
TRBD1,-,TRBJ2-2,TRBV24-1,TGTGCCACCGATGACAGGGACGCCGGGGAGCTGTTTTTT,CATDDRDAGELFF
-,once,TRBJ2-3,TRBV4-1,TGCGCCAGCAGCCAAGGCCTAGCAGAAGATACGCAGTATTTT,CASSQGLAEDTQYF
-,-,TRBJ1-5,TRBV6-5,TGTGCCAGCAGAGACTACCGAGATCGCAATCAGCCCCAGCATTTT,CASRDYRDRNQPQHF
TRBD2,once,TRBJ2-1,TRBV4-1,TGCGCCAGCAGCCAAGGGACTAGCGGGACCTACAATGAGCAGTTCTTC,CASSQGTSGTYNEQFF
TRBD2,-,TRBJ2-1,TRBV6-5,TGTGCCAGCAGTTACTCGAGTGCTAGCGGGAGCAATGAGCAGTTCTTC,CASSYSSASGSNEQFF
-,-,TRBJ1-5,TRBV7-2,TGTGCCAGCAGCTTCGAACAGGGAAGGAGCAATCAGCCCCAGCATTTT,CASSFEQGRSNQPQHF
TRBD1,few,TRBJ1-1,TRBV16,TGTGCCAGCAGCCAATCTAGGACAGGGAACACTGAAGCTTTCTTT,CASSQSRTGNTEAFF
-,-,TRBJ1-3,TRBV27,TGTGCCAGCAGTTTTGCTAGGTCTGGAAACACCATATATTTT,CASSFARSGNTIYF
TRBD1,-,TRBJ1-1,TRBV7-2,TGTGCCAGCAGCTTTCAGGGGGTAGCTGAAGCTTTCTTT,CASSFQGVAEAFF
-,-,TRBJ2-3,TRBV7-7,TGTGCTAGCAGATTACGGAAGGACTTAAGCACAGATACGCAGTATTTT,CASRLRKDLSTDTQYF
-,-,TRBJ2-6,TRBV2,TGTGCCAGCAGTGGACTACCTTGGGTCTCTGGGGCCAACGTCCTGACTTTC,CASSGLPWVSGANVLTF
TRBD2,once,TRBJ2-1,TRBV18,TGTGCCAGCTCCCTCACCGGGACTAGCGGGAGTGGGAATGAGCAGTTCTTC,CASSLTGTSGSGNEQFF
TRBD2,-,TRBJ2-1,TRBV5-1,TGCGCCAGCAGCCTAGGACTAGCGGGGTACAATGAGCAGTTCTTC,CASSLGLAGYNEQFF
TRBD1,-,TRBJ1-6,TRBV15,TGTGCCACCAGCGGCCGGACAGGCCTGAATTCACCCCTCCACTTT,CATSGRTGLNSPLHF
TRBD2,-,TRBJ2-3,TRBV27,TGTGCCAGCAGTTTATGGGGCCGGGGGGGCCCTCCAGATACGCAGTATTTT,CASSLWGRGGPPDTQYF
-,-,TRBJ1-6,TRBV5-6,TGTGCCAGCAGCATTGGACAGATCTGGAATTCACCCCTCCACTTT,CASSIGQIWNSPLHF
-,-,TRBJ1-3,TRBV5-1,TGCGCCAGCAGCTTCAATCTCGCGGCCGGGAACACCATATATTTT,CASSFNLAAGNTIYF
-,-,TRBJ2-2,TRBV2,TGTGCCAGCAGTTATACCAGGGATGCCGGGGAGCTGTTTTTT,CASSYTRDAGELFF
TRBD1,-,TRBJ2-1,TRBV19,TGTGCCAGTGGGGACAGGGGCTACAATGAGCAGTTCTTC,CASGDRGYNEQFF
-,-,TRBJ2-1,TRBV20-1,TGCAGTGCTAGTCTTCGAGGGAGCTCCTACAATGAGCAGTTCTTC,CSASLRGSSYNEQFF
-,-,TRBJ2-1,TRBV9,TGTGCCAGCAGCGTATCTGACGGGGTCAACAATGAGCAGTTCTTC,CASSVSDGVNNEQFF
-,-,TRBJ1-3,TRBV18,TGTGCCAGCTCACCGCCGGGGTCAGGAAACACCATATATTTT,CASSPPGSGNTIYF
-,-,TRBJ1-3,TRBV27,TGTGCCAGCAGTTTAAGCGACAGGGGAAACACCATATATTTT,CASSLSDRGNTIYF
TRBD2,few,TRBJ2-7,TRBV7-2,TGTGCCAGCAGCTTTTCTCGGGGGGGTTCCTACGAGCAGTACTTC,CASSFSRGGSYEQYF
TRBD2,-,TRBJ2-1,TRBV10-3,TGTGCCATCAGTGTAGGGGGACTAGCGTACAATGAGCAGTTCTTC,CAISVGGLAYNEQFF
-,once,TRBJ2-7,TRBV7-2,TGTGCCAGCAGCTTTCAGGTAACCTACGAGCAGTACTTC,CASSFQVTYEQYF
-,-,TRBJ1-1,TRBV5-1,TGCGCCAGCAGCCCAACACCTCCGAACACTGAAGCTTTCTTT,CASSPTPPNTEAFF
TRBD1,-,TRBJ2-2,TRBV6-5,TGTGCCAGCAGTTACCTTGGGACAGGGAGCGCCGGGGAGCTGTTTTTT,CASSYLGTGSAGELFF
-,-,TRBJ1-2,TRBV7-2,TGTGCCAGCAGCTTAGCGCAGGGCCCCACCTATGGCTACACCTTC,CASSLAQGPTYGYTF
TRBD1,few,TRBJ1-5,TRBV27,TGTGCCAGCCGGGGAGGCCAGGGACAGGACAATCAGCCCCAGCATTTT,CASRGGQGQDNQPQHF
TRBD1,-,TRBJ2-3,TRBV3-1/TRBV3-2,TGTGCCAGCAGCGGGACAGGGTCGGCAGATACGCAGTATTTT,CASSGTGSADTQYF
TRBD2,-,TRBJ2-7,TRBV19,TGTGCCAGTAGTCAAAGCGGGACCTACGAGCAGTACTTC,CASSQSGTYEQYF
-,-,TRBJ2-5,TRBV28,TGTGCCAGCAGTTACCCCGCCAGTGGTGAGACCCAGTACTTC,CASSYPASGETQYF